This entry features one TCR beta chain sequence. This record belongs to a study of T cells after somatic rescue of genetic block. The protocol was immunoSEQ multiplex PCR, while the TCRdb copy is restricted to in-frame clones and leaves out a portion. The sample holds 68,000 or so clones, around 90% seen once. CDR1 and CDR2 from the germline V gene are MNHNY and SVGAGI (reference sequence). V was shortened by 5 bases and J by 7 bases, with 17 bases between the two germline ends. This CDR3 has 15 amino acids. Sequencing used peripheral blood mononuclear cells (PBMCs). This chain joins TRBV6-6 and TRBJ1-4; D perhaps matches TRBD1 (5 bases). The sequence was collected from a man aged 40-55 years. CDR3 DNA: TGTGCCAGCAGTCACCCTGAGGGGACGAGTGAAAAACTGTTTTTT. It encodes CASSHPEGTSEKLFF.